This TCR beta chain is from a study of OX40 agonist ivuxolimab in advanced cancers. Assay: immunoSEQ multiplex PCR; the TCRdb copy retains only in-frame clones and omits some. The repertoire includes tens of thousands of clones, around 88% of them detected once, and approximately 23% sits in the top ten. The study's findings and limits: Clonal expansion was seen in CD4+ and CD8+ blood T cells by week 6 at 0.1 to 3.0 mg/kg. No antigen was identified for the clonally expanded peripheral T cells.

In regard to this clone: Antigen unknown.

The trim removed 7 bases at V and 6 bases at J, leaving 7 bases unmatched. Germline values: CDR1 MNHEY, CDR2 SMNVEV (reference sequence). The CDR3 is 14 residues long. Sequencing was performed on CD4+ or CD8+ T cells sorted from blood, taken in a trial of the OX40 agonist ivuxolimab. The rearrangement joins TRBV27 to TRBJ2-1; 9 bases agree with TRBD2. The receptor was isolated from an adult with an advanced solid tumor such as melanoma, head and neck, liver or kidney cancer. The CDR3, as DNA: TGTGCCAGCAAGCTCGGACTAGCGATCAATGAGCAGTTCTTC. This codes for CASKLGLAINEQFF.